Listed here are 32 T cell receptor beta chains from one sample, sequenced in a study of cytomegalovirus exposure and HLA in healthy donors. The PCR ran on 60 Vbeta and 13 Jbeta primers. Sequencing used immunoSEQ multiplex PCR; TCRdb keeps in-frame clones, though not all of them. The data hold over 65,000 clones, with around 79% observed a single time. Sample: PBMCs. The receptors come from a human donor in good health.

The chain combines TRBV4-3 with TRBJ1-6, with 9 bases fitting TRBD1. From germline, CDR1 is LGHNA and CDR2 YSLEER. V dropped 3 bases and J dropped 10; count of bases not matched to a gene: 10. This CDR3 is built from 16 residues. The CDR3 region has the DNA TGCGCCAGCAGCCAGCAAACTGGACAGGGGCAATCACCCCTCCACTTT. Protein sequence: CASSQQTGQGQSPLHF.

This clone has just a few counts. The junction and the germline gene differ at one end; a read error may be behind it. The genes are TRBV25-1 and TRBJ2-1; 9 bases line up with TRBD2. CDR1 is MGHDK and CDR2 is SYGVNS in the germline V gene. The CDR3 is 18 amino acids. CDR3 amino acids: CASTPPLRGGTPYNQQFF. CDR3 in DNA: TGTGCCAGCACCCCCCCCCTGCGGGGGGGAACCCCCTACAATCAGCAGTTCTTC.

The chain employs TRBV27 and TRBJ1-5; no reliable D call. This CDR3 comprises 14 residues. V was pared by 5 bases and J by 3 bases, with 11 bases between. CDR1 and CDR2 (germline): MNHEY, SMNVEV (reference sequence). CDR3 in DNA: TGTGCCAGCAGTCCCACCCTATCCAATCAGCCCCAGCATTTT. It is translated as CASSPTLSNQPQHF.

CDR3 nucleotide sequence: TGTGCCATCAGTGAGACCAGGACAGAATTTAATGAAAAACTGTTTTTT. The encoded protein is CAISETRTEFNEKLFF. The chain uses TRBV10-3 and TRBJ1-4, with a weak D call TRBD1 (6 bases). The germline V gene has CDR1 ENHRY and CDR2 SYGVKD. The CDR3 contains 16 residues. V lost 2 bases to trimming and J lost 4 bases, with 14 bases between them.

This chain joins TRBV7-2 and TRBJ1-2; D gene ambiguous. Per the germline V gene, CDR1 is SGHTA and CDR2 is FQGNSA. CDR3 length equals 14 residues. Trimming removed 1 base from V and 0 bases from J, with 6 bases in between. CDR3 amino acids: CASSLEQSNYGYTF. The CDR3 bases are TGTGCCAGCAGCTTAGAACAGTCTAACTATGGCTACACCTTC.

CDR3 sequence (DNA): TGTGCCAGCAGTAGACAGGGGGCGGCCTACGAGCAGTACTTC. Translating gives CASSRQGAAYEQYF. V usage is TRBV6-6 and J usage is TRBJ2-7; 10 bases fit TRBD1. With 5 bases clipped from V and 2 bases from J, the junction kept 3 bases outside the gene matches. The CDR3 has 14 residues. CDR1 is MNHNY, CDR2 SVGAGI, per germline (reference sequence).

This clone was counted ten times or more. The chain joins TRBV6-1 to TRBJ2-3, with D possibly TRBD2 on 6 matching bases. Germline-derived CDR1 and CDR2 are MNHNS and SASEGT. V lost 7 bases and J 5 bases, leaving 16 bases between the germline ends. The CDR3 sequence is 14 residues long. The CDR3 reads CASTRGPEGDTQYF. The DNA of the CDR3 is TGTGCCAGCACCCGAGGACCGGAGGGAGATACGCAGTATTTT.

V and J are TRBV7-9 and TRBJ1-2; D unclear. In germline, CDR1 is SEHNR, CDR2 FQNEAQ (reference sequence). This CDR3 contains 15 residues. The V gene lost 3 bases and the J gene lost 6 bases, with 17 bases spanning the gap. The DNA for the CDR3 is TGTGCCAGCAGCTTGACGACATCCACCGACCATGGCTACACCTTC. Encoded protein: CASSLTTSTDHGYTF. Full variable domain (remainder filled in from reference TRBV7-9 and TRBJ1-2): DTGVSQNPRHKITKRGQNVTFRCDPISEHNRLYWYRQTLGQGPEFLTYFQNEAQLEKSRLLSDRFSAERPKGSFSTLEIQRTEQGDSAMYLCASSLTTSTDHGYTFGSGTRLTVV.

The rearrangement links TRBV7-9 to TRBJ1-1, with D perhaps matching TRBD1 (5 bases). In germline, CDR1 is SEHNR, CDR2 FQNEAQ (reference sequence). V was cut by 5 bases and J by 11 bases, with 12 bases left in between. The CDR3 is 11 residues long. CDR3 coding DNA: TGTGCCAGCAGCCTGCGGGACCGGGCTTTCTTT. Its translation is CASSLRDRAFF. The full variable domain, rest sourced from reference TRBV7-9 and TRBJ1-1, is DTGVSQNPRHKITKRGQNVTFRCDPISEHNRLYWYRQTLGQGPEFLTYFQNEAQLEKSRLLSDRFSAERPKGSFSTLEIQRTEQGDSAMYLCASSLRDRAFFGQGTRLTVV.

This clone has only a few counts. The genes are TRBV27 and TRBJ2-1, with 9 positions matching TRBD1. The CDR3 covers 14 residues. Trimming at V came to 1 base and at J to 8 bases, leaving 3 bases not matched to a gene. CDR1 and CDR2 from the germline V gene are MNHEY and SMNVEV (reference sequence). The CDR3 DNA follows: TGTGCCAGCAGTTTATGGGACAGGGTTCATGAGCAGTTCTTC. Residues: CASSLWDRVHEQFF.

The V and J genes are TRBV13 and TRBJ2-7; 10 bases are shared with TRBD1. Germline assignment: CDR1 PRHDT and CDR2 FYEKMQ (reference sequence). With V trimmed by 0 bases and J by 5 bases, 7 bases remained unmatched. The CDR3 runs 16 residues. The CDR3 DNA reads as TGTGCCAGCAGCTTAGGCCCCGGACAGGGGGATCACGAGCAGTACTTC. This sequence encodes CASSLGPGQGDHEQYF.

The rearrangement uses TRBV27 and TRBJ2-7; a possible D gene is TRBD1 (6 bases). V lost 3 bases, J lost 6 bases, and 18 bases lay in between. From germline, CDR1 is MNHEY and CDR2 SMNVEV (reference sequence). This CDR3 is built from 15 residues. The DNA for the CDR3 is TGTGCCAGCAGTTTGATTCAGGGGACGGTCGGCGAGCAGTACTTC. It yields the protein CASSLIQGTVGEQYF.

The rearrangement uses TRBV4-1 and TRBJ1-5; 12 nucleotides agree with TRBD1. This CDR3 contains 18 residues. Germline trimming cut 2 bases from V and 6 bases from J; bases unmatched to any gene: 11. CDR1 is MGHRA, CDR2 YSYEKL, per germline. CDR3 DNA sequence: TGCGCCAGCAGCCAACTTACGCCGGGACAGGGGGCTATTCAGCCCCAGCATTTT. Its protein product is CASSQLTPGQGAIQPQHF.

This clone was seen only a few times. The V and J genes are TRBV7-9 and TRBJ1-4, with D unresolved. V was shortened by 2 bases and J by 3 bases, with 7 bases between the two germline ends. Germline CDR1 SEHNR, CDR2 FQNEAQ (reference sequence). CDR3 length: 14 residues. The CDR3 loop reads CASSLSGSNEKLFF. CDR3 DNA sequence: TGTGCCAGCAGCTTATCCGGGTCTAATGAAAAACTGTTTTTT.

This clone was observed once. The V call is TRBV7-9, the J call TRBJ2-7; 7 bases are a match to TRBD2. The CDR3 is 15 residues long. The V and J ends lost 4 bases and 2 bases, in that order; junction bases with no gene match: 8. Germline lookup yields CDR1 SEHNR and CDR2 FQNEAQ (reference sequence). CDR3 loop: CASSSPPAGAYEQYF. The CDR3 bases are TGTGCCAGCAGCTCCCCTCCTGCGGGGGCCTACGAGCAGTACTTC. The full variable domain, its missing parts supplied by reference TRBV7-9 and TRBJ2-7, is DTGVSQNPRHKITKRGQNVTFRCDPISEHNRLYWYRQTLGQGPEFLTYFQNEAQLEKSRLLSDRFSAERPKGSFSTLEIQRTEQGDSAMYLCASSSPPAGAYEQYFGPGTRLTVT.

In nucleotides, the CDR3 is TGTGCCAGCAGCTCTCCGGGACTCCGTTACAATGAGCAGTTCTTC. This codes for CASSSPGLRYNEQFF. J is TRBJ2-1 and V is TRBV7-9; the D gene is possibly TRBD2 (6 bases). CDR1 is SEHNR, CDR2 FQNEAQ, per germline (reference sequence). CDR3 length: 15 amino acids. V gave up 4 bases and J gave up 4 bases, with 14 bases separating them.

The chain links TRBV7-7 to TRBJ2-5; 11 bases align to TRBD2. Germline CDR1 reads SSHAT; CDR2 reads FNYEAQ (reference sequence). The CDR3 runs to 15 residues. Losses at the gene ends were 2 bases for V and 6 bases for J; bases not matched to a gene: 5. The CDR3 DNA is TGTGCCAGCAGCTTAAATAGCGGGGGGGAGAAGACCCAGTACTTC. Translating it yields CASSLNSGGEKTQYF.

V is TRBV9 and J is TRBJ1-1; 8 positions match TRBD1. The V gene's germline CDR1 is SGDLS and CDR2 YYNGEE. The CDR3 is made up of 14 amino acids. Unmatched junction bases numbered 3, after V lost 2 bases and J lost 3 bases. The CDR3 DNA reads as TGTGCCAGCAGCGTTAAGACAGGGGACACTGAAGCTTTCTTT. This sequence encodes CASSVKTGDTEAFF.

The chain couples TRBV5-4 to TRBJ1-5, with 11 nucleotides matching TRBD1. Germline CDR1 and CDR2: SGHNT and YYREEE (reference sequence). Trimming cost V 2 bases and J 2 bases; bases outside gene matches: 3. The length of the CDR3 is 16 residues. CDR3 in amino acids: CASSFGGQGGNQPQHF. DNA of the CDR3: TGTGCCAGCAGCTTTGGGGGACAGGGGGGCAATCAGCCCCAGCATTTT.

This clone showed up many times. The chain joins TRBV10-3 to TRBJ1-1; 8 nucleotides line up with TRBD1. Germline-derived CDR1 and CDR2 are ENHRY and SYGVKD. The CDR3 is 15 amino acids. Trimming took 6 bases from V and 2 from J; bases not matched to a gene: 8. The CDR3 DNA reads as TGTGCCATCAGGGACCGGGACAGGCCAAACACTGAAGCTTTCTTT. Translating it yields CAIRDRDRPNTEAFF.

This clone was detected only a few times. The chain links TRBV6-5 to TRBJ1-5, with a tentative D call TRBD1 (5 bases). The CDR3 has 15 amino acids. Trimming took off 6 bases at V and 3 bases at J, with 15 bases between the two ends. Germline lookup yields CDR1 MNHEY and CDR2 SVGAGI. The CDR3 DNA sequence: TGTGCCAGCAGCCTGGGGGGGTTGGTCAATCAGCCCCAGCATTTT. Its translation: CASSLGGLVNQPQHF.

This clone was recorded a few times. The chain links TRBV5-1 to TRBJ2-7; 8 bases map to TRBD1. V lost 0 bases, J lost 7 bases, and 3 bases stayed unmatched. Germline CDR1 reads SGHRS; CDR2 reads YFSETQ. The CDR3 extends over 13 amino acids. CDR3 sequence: CASSLAGQDEQYF. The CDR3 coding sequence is TGCGCCAGCAGCTTGGCGGGACAGGATGAGCAGTACTTC.

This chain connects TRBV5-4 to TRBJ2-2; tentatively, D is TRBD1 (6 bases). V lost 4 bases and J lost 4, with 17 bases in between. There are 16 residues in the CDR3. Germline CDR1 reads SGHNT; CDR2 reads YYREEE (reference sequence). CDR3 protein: CASSQGQGIGTGELFF. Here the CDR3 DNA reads TGTGCCAGCAGCCAGGGGCAGGGCATTGGCACCGGGGAGCTGTTTTTT.

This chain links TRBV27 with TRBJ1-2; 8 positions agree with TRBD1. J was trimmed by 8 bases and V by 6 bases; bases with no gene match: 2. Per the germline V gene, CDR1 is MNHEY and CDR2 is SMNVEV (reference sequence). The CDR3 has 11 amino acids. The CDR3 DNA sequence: TGTGCCAGCAGGGACAGGGTAGGCTACACCTTC. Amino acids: CASRDRVGYTF.

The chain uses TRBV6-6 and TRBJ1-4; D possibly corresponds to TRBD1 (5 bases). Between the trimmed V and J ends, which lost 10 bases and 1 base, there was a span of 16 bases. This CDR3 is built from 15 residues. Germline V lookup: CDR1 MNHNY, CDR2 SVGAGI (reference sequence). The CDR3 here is CAIGTLKGTNEKLFF. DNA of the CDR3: TGTGCCATTGGGACTTTAAAGGGAACTAATGAAAAACTGTTTTTT.

The CDR3 protein is CASSAGHSQETQYF. CDR3 coding DNA: TGTGCCAGCAGCGCAGGACATTCCCAAGAGACCCAGTACTTC. The J gene is TRBJ2-5, the V gene TRBV2; TRBD1 might be the D (5 bases). This CDR3 has 14 residues. V was clipped by 6 bases and J by 1 base, with 12 bases between them. Germline CDR1 SNHLY, CDR2 FYNNEI.

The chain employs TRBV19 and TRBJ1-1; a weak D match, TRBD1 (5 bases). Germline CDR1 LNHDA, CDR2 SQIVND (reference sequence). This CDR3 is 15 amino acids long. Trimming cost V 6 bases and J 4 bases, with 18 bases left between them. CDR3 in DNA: TGTGCCAGTAGGCCACGGGGGAGTGGGTTCACTGAAGCTTTCTTT. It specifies CASRPRGSGFTEAFF.

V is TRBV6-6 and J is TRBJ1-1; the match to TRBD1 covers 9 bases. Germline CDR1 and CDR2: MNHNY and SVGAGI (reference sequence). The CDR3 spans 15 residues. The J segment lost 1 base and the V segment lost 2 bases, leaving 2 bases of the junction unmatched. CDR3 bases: TGTGCCAGCAGTTACGGGACAGGGAGGAACACTGAAGCTTTCTTT. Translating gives CASSYGTGRNTEAFF.

The CDR3 loop reads CASSPGQGNYEQYF. Here the CDR3 DNA reads TGTGCCAGCTCACCGGGACAGGGAAACTACGAGCAGTACTTC. The V call is TRBV18, the J call TRBJ2-7; the match to TRBD1 covers 9 bases. Germline lookup yields CDR1 KGHSH and CDR2 LQKENI. V was pared by 3 bases and J by 3 bases, with 3 bases of the junction left unmatched. This CDR3 spans 14 amino acids.

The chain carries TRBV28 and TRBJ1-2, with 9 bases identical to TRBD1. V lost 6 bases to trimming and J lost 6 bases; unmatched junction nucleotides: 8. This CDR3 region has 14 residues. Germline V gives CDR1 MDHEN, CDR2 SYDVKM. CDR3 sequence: CASSLFGQGNGYTF. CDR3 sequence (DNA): TGTGCCAGCAGCCTCTTCGGACAGGGGAATGGCTACACCTTC.

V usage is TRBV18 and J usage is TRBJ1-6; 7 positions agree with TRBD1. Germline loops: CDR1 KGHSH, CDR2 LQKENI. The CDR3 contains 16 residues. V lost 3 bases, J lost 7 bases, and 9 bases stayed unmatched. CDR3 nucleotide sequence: TGTGCCAGCTCACCTTCACAGGGGTTTACGAATTCACCCCTCCACTTT. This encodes CASSPSQGFTNSPLHF.

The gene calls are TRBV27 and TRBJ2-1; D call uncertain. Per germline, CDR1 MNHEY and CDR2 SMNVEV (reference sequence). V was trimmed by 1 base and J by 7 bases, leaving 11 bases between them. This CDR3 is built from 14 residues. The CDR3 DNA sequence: TGTGCCAGCAGTTTATATGGCAGAGGTAATGAGCAGTTCTTC. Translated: CASSLYGRGNEQFF.